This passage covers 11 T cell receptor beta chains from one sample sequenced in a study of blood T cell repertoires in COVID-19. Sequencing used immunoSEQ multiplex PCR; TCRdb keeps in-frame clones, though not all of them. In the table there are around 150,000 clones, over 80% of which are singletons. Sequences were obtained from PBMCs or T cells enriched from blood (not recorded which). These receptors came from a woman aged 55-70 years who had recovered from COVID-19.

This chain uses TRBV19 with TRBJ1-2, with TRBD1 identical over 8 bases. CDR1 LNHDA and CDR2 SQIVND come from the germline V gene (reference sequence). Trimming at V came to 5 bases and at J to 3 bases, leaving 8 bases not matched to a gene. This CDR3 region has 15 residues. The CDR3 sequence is CASSPRTGIHYGYTF. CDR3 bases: TGTGCCAGTAGTCCACGGACAGGGATCCACTATGGCTACACCTTC.

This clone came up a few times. The CDR3 bases are TGTGCCAGTTACAAACCGGGACAGGGAAACACCGGGGAGCTGTTTTTT. This sequence encodes CASYKPGQGNTGELFF. J is TRBJ2-2 and V is TRBV19; 9 positions agree with TRBD1. The CDR3 is made up of 16 amino acids. CDR1 is LNHDA and CDR2 is SQIVND in the germline V gene (reference sequence). Trimming at V came to 8 bases and at J to 2 bases, leaving 9 bases not matched to a gene.

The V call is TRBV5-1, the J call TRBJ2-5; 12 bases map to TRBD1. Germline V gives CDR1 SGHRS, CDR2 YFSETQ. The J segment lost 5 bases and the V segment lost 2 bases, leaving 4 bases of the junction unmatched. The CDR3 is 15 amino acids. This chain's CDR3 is CASSFGTGGRETQYF. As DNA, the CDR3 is TGCGCCAGCAGCTTTGGGACAGGGGGCAGGGAGACCCAGTACTTC.

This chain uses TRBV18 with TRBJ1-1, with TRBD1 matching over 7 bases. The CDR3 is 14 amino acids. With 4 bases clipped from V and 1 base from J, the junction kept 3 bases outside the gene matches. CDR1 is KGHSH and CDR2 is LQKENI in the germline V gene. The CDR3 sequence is CASSQGAENTEAFF. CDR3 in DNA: TGTGCCAGCTCACAGGGGGCAGAGAACACTGAAGCTTTCTTT. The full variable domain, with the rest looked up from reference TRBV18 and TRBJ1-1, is NAGVMQNPRHLVRRRGQEARLRCSPMKGHSHVYWYRQLPEEGLKFMVYLQKENIIDESGMPKERFSAEFPKEGPSILRIQQVVRGDSAAYFCASSQGAENTEAFFGQGTRLTVV.

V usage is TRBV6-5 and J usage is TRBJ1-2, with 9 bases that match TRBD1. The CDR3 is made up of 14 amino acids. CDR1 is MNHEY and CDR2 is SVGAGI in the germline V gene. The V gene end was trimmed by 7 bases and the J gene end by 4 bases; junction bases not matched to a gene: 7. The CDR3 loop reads CASIRQGVGYGYTF. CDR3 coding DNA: TGTGCCAGCATTAGACAGGGGGTGGGCTATGGCTACACCTTC.

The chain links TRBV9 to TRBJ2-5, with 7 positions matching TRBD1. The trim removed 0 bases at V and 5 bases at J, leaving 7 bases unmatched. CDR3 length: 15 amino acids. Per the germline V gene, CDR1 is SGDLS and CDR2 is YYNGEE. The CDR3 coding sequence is TGTGCCAGCAGCGTAGCCCCGACAGGGTGGGAGACCCAGTACTTC. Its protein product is CASSVAPTGWETQYF.

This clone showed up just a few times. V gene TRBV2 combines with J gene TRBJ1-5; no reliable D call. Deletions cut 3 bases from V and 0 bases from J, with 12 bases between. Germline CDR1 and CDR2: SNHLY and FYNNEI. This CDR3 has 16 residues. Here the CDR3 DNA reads TGTGCCAGCAGTGATTTGGCTGTGTTTAGCAATCAGCCCCAGCATTTT. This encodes CASSDLAVFSNQPQHF.

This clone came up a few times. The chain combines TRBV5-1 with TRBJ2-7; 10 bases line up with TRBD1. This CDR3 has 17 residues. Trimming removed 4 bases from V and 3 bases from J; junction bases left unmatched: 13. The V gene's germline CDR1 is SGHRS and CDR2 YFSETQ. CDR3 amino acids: CASSSPRQGARGYEQYF. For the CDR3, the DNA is TGCGCCAGCAGCAGTCCACGACAGGGGGCGCGAGGCTACGAGCAGTACTTC.

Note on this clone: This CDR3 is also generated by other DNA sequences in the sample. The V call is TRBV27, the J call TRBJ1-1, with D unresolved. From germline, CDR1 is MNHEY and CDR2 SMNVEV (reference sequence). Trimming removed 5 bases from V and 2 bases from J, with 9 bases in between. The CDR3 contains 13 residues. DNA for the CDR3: TGTGCCAGCAGTCCGCGATCAAACACTGAAGCTTTCTTT. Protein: CASSPRSNTEAFF.

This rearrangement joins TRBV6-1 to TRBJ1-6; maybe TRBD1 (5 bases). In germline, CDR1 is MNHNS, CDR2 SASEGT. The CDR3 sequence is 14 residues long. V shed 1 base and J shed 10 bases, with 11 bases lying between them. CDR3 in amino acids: CASSEGTGGSPLHF. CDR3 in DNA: TGTGCCAGCAGTGAAGGCACAGGAGGGTCACCCCTCCACTTT.

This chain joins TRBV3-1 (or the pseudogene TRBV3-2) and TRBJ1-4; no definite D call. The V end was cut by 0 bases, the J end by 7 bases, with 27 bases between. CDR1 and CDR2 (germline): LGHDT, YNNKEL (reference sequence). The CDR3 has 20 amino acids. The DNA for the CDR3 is TGTGCCAGCAGCCAAGATCCAATCGGTCAGCCAGCCCGGAGTGGTGAAAAACTGTTTTTT. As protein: CASSQDPIGQPARSGEKLFF.